These 18 T cell receptor beta chains were sequenced from one sample in a study of shared clonotypes between healthy human individuals. Only in-frame clones appear in the TCRdb table, and some are missing; sequencing was by immunoSEQ multiplex PCR. The table includes 550,000 to 700,000 clones, around 78% detected once. The sample taken for sequencing was memory CD4+ T cells sorted from blood. Subset given: CD45RA-negative fraction. The origin of the receptors is a woman younger than 45 in good health.

This clone came up a few times. The chain links TRBV5-1 to TRBJ2-1, with TRBD2 identical over 9 bases. The CDR3 contains 11 residues. The junction had 0 bases not matched to a gene; V was cut back by 7 bases and J by 7 bases. Germline lookup yields CDR1 SGHRS and CDR2 YFSETQ. Here the CDR3 DNA reads TGCGCCAGCGGACTAGCGAATGAGCAGTTCTTC. Translating it yields CASGLANEQFF.

The chain carries TRBV14 and TRBJ1-3; D is unresolved. V was trimmed by 5 bases and J by 5 bases, leaving 10 bases between them. The germline gives CDR1 SGHDN, CDR2 FVKESK. The CDR3 totals 13 residues. The CDR3 sequence is CASSLGLRNTIYF. The CDR3 DNA follows: TGTGCCAGCAGCTTAGGACTACGAAACACCATATATTTT. The whole variable domain, filled in from reference TRBV14 and TRBJ1-3, reads EAGVTQFPSHSVIEKGQTVTLRCDPISGHDNLYWYRRVMGKEIKFLLHFVKESKQDESGMPNNRFLAERTGGTYSTLKVQPAELEDSGVYFCASSLGLRNTIYFGEGSWLTVV.

The rearrangement joins TRBV9 to TRBJ2-7, with no clear D. The V gene's germline CDR1 is SGDLS and CDR2 YYNGEE. This CDR3 is built from 13 residues. V gave up 4 bases and J gave up 3 bases, with 11 bases separating them. The CDR3 nucleotides are TGTGCCAGCAGCACCCGAGTAAACTACGAGCAGTACTTC. It encodes CASSTRVNYEQYF.

CDR3 protein: CASSQQGDSYEQYF. DNA for the CDR3: TGTGCCAGCAGCCAACAAGGGGATAGCTACGAGCAGTACTTC. The chain recombines TRBV11-2 with TRBJ2-5; TRBD1 might be the D (5 bases). With the DNA end fitting TRBJ2-7 better, the J assignment may be wrong. Per the germline V gene, CDR1 is SGHAT and CDR2 is FQNNGV. This CDR3 region has 14 residues.

This clone turned up a few times. This CDR3 is also generated by other DNA sequences in the sample. The V gene is TRBV2, the J gene TRBJ1-3; D is undetermined. The CDR3 sequence is 13 residues long. Germline V lookup: CDR1 SNHLY, CDR2 FYNNEI. Trimming pared 3 bases from V and 1 base from J, leaving 4 bases between. CDR3 residues: CASSDRSGNTIYF. DNA for the CDR3: TGTGCCAGCAGTGACAGGTCTGGAAACACCATATATTTT.

The rearrangement uses TRBV28 and TRBJ2-1; no definite D call. CDR1 MDHEN and CDR2 SYDVKM come from the germline V gene. V was cut by 5 bases and J by 10 bases, with 6 bases left in between. The CDR3 covers 10 residues. The DNA of the CDR3 is TGTGCCAGCAGTGTCAGGGAGCAGTTCTTC. This translates into CASSVREQFF.

The V call is TRBV2, the J call TRBJ2-6; 9 positions agree with TRBD1. Germline V gene lookup returns CDR1 SNHLY and CDR2 FYNNEI. CDR3 length equals 18 residues. With 1 base clipped from V and 0 bases from J, the junction kept 4 bases outside the gene matches. The CDR3 DNA follows: TGTGCCAGCAGTGAAGGAGGGACAGGGTTCTCTGGGGCCAACGTCCTGACTTTC. Translating gives CASSEGGTGFSGANVLTF.

The chain joins TRBV7-8 to TRBJ2-5, with 11 bases aligning to TRBD2. Germline V lookup: CDR1 SGHVS, CDR2 FQNEAQ. This CDR3 is built from 16 residues. The V segment lost 5 bases and the J segment 1 base; nucleotides outside the gene matches: 6. CDR3 loop: CASSIRLAGSQETQYF. The CDR3 nucleotides read TGTGCCAGCAGCATTCGACTAGCGGGGTCCCAAGAGACCCAGTACTTC. Based on the CDR3 plus reference TRBV7-8 and TRBJ2-5, the full variable domain is GAGVSQSPRYKVAKRGQDVALRCDPISGHVSLFWYQQALGQGPEFLTYFQNEAQLDKSGLPSDRFFAERPEGSVSTLKIQRTQQEDSAVYLCASSIRLAGSQETQYFGPGTRLLVL.

A single count supports this clone. This chain joins TRBV14 and TRBJ2-1; D is possibly TRBD2 (5 bases). The germline V gene encodes CDR1 SGHDN and CDR2 FVKESK. The CDR3 extends over 18 amino acids. Trimming shortened V by 0 bases and J by 0 bases, and 15 bases separated the two germline ends. The CDR3 region is CASSQDLYGIGSYNEQFF. The DNA of the CDR3 is TGTGCCAGCAGCCAAGATCTCTACGGGATCGGCTCCTACAATGAGCAGTTCTTC. The entire variable domain, with the rest obtained from reference TRBV14 and TRBJ2-1, is as follows: EAGVTQFPSHSVIEKGQTVTLRCDPISGHDNLYWYRRVMGKEIKFLLHFVKESKQDESGMPNNRFLAERTGGTYSTLKVQPAELEDSGVYFCASSQDLYGIGSYNEQFFGPGTRLTVL.

The rearrangement links TRBV27 to TRBJ1-4; D is possibly TRBD1 (6 bases). Germline CDR1 reads MNHEY; CDR2 reads SMNVEV (reference sequence). V shed 5 bases and J shed 4 bases, with 14 bases lying between them. The CDR3 length is 15 residues. The CDR3, as DNA: TGTGCCAGCAGTCGAAAGGGACATTTTAATGAAAAACTGTTTTTT. This sequence encodes CASSRKGHFNEKLFF.

This clone was seen more than once but under ten times. This chain uses TRBV19 with TRBJ1-5; TRBD1 aligns across 7 bases. The J segment lost 1 base and the V segment lost 3 bases, leaving 9 bases of the junction unmatched. Germline values: CDR1 LNHDA, CDR2 SQIVND (reference sequence). This CDR3 is built from 17 residues. The CDR3, as DNA: TGTGCCAGTAGTATCATACAGGGGAGAGGAAGCAATCAGCCCCAGCATTTT. Translating it yields CASSIIQGRGSNQPQHF.

The V gene is TRBV18, the J gene TRBJ2-3; TRBD1 matches 7 bases. The J segment lost 1 base and the V segment lost 2 bases, leaving 3 bases of the junction unmatched. The CDR3 sequence is 15 residues long. Germline V lookup: CDR1 KGHSH, CDR2 LQKENI. The DNA of the CDR3 is TGTGCCAGCTCACCATTCGGACAGGGCACAGATACGCAGTATTTT. Protein sequence: CASSPFGQGTDTQYF.

The rearrangement joins TRBV19 to TRBJ1-5; D is unclear. V dropped 4 bases and J dropped 5 bases, with 9 bases sitting between them. Germline V gene lookup returns CDR1 LNHDA and CDR2 SQIVND (reference sequence). The CDR3 is 13 residues long. The CDR3 protein is CASSNKADQPQHF. For the CDR3, the DNA is TGTGCCAGTAGTAACAAAGCCGATCAGCCCCAGCATTTT.

The table lists this clone with a few counts. The chain has TRBV19 and TRBJ1-3; 7 positions agree with TRBD1. CDR1 is LNHDA and CDR2 is SQIVND in the germline V gene (reference sequence). J gave up 0 bases and V 10 bases, and 12 bases lay outside the gene matches. CDR3 length: 16 amino acids. CDR3 nucleotides: TGTGCCACCCGGGACAGTGCCATTAACTCTGGAAACACCATATATTTT. Protein product: CATRDSAINSGNTIYF.

The chain combines TRBV30 with TRBJ1-4; D is unresolved. Trimming left V 5 bases short and J 7 bases short, with 20 bases between. The CDR3 extends over 15 amino acids. The germline gives CDR1 GTSNPN, CDR2 SVGIG (reference sequence). The CDR3 sequence: CAWASRRREREKLFF. In DNA, the CDR3 is TGTGCCTGGGCCTCAAGAAGGCGGGAGCGTGAAAAACTGTTTTTT.

The chain couples TRBV21-1 to TRBJ1-5. TRBV21-1 is termed a pseudogene. The CDR3 is 19 residues long. This CDR3 is CASSTNTQGGERGNQPQHF. The DNA of the CDR3 is TGTGCCAGCAGCACCAACACCCAAGGGGGGGAGAGGGGCAATCAGCCCCAGCATTTT.

About this clone: Distinct nucleotide sequences in the sample also encode this CDR3. CDR3 residues: CASSLDRVSGNTIYF. CDR3 DNA: TGTGCCAGCAGCTTAGATCGGGTCTCTGGAAACACCATATATTTT. The rearrangement uses TRBV11-2 and TRBJ1-3; D call uncertain. Germline values: CDR1 SGHAT, CDR2 FQNNGV. Trimming stripped 0 bases from V and 0 bases from J, with 6 bases between. This CDR3 is built from 15 residues.

The V gene is TRBV5-1, the J gene TRBJ2-7, with 12 nucleotides matching TRBD1. V dropped 4 bases and J dropped 6; count of bases not matched to a gene: 2. The CDR3 consists of 13 residues. Germline V gene sequence: CDR1 SGHRS, CDR2 YFSETQ. DNA for the CDR3: TGCGCCAGCAGCCGGGACAGGGGGCCCGAGCAGTACTTC. Translating gives CASSRDRGPEQYF. The full variable domain, with the rest looked up from reference TRBV5-1 and TRBJ2-7, is KAGVTQTPRYLIKTRGQQVTLSCSPISGHRSVSWYQQTPGQGLQFLFEYFSETQRNKGNFPGRFSGRQFSNSRSEMNVSTLELGDSALYLCASSRDRGPEQYFGPGTRLTVT.